The TCR beta chain described here comes from a study of blood T cell repertoires in COVID-19. Participants' reported clinical history set cohort assignment. In regard to this clone: Other nucleotide sequences in the sample specify the same CDR3.

The germline CDR1 and CDR2 sequences are MNHEY and SVGAGI. The trim removed 6 bases at V and 8 bases at J, leaving 7 bases unmatched. CDR3 length equals 14 residues. The protocol was immunoSEQ multiplex PCR, while the TCRdb copy is restricted to in-frame clones and leaves out a portion. Altogether roughly 200,000 clones are present, 85% to 90% being singletons, with the ten largest covering under 30%. J is TRBJ1-6 and V is TRBV6-5; 7 bases map to TRBD1. This sequence was found in a woman aged 40 to 50 in a cohort exposed to, infected with or recovered from COVID-19 (not recorded which). The sequencing sample was made of PBMCs or T cells enriched from blood (not recorded which). The chain's CDR3 is CASRQTGNHSPLHF. CDR3 nucleotide sequence: TGTGCCAGCAGGCAGACAGGGAACCATTCACCCCTCCACTTT.